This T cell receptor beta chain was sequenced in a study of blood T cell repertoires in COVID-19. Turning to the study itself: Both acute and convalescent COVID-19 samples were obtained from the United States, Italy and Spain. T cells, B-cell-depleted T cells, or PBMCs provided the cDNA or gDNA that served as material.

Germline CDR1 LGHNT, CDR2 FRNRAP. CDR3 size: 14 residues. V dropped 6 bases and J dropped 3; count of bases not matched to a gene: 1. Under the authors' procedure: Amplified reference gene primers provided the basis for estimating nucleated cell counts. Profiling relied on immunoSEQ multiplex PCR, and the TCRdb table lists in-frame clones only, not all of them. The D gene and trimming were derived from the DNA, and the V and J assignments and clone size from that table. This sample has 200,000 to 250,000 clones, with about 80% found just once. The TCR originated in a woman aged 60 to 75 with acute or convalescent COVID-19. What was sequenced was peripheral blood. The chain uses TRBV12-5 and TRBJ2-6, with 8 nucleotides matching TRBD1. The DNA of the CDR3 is TGTGCTAGTGGCACAGGGGGTGGGGCCAACGTCCTGACTTTC. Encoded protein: CASGTGGGANVLTF. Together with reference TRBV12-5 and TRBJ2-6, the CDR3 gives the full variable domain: DARVTQTPRHKVTEMGQEVTMRCQPILGHNTVFWYRQTMMQGLELLAYFRNRAPLDDSGMPKDRFSAEMPDATLATLKIQPSEPRDSAVYFCASGTGGGANVLTFGAGSRLTVL.